The 21 T cell receptor beta chains listed next were all sequenced from one sample in a study of T cells in Graves' hyperthyroidism and ophthalmopathy. From RNA transcripts, TCR beta CDR3 regions were amplified. A set of HTBI primers served as the primers for a first-round RT-PCR of the TCR CDR3. TCRdb itself ran the multiplex PCR reads through MiXCR, one entry per CDR3 protein. The repertoire holds hundreds of thousands of distinct CDR3 sequences, with about two fifths as singletons. Sequencing used blood. Receptor source: a man younger than 35 with Graves' hyperthyroidism.

As for this clonotype: A much larger clone differs from this one at a single base, so this may be a read error. V and J are TRBV5-1 and TRBJ1-1; 7 bases line up with TRBD1. Per germline, CDR1 SGHRS and CDR2 YFSETQ. The CDR3 spans 13 residues. The CDR3 sequence: CASSQLTGREASF. The CDR3 DNA is TGCGCCAGCAGCCAACTGACAGGGCGTGAAGCTTCCTTT.

V gene TRBV6-5 combines with J gene TRBJ1-3; tentatively, D is TRBD1 (6 bases). Germline V CDR1 and CDR2: MNHEY, SVGAGI. This CDR3 is 15 amino acids long. V dropped 4 bases and J dropped 5 bases, with 15 bases sitting between them. CDR3 sequence (DNA): TGTGCCAGCAGTTCCCTCACAGGGTCAAGAAACACCATATATTTT. It is translated as CASSSLTGSRNTIYF.

The V gene is TRBV29-1, the J gene TRBJ2-7, with TRBD2 matching over 12 bases. The CDR3 loop spans 14 amino acids. The germline gives CDR1 SQVTM, CDR2 ANQGSEA. With 4 bases clipped from V and 2 bases from J, the junction kept 3 bases outside the gene matches. CDR3: CSVVLAGGPYEQYF. The CDR3 DNA sequence: TGCAGCGTTGTACTAGCGGGGGGTCCCTACGAGCAGTACTTC.

This sequence joins TRBV20-1 and TRBJ2-6; maybe TRBD1 (5 bases). The V gene's germline CDR1 is DFQATT and CDR2 SNEGSKA (reference sequence). V lost 4 bases and J 4 bases, leaving 11 bases between the germline ends. The CDR3 contains 14 residues. The CDR3 bases are TGCAGTGCTATCAGGGCAACCGGGGCCAACGTCCTGACTTTC. This sequence encodes CSAIRATGANVLTF.

This chain connects TRBV7-6 to TRBJ2-5; D may be TRBD1 or TRBD2 (5 bases each). The CDR3 extends over 13 amino acids. V lost 3 bases and J lost 7, with 12 bases in between. Germline V gene data show CDR1 as SGHVS and CDR2 as FNYEAQ. The CDR3 is CASSFPGGVTQYF. In DNA, the CDR3 is TGTGCCAGCAGCTTCCCTGGGGGAGTGACCCAGTACTTC.

Concerning this clonotype itself: This clone may be a read error of a much larger clone one base away. This sequence joins TRBV29-1 and TRBJ2-7; 7 positions match TRBD1. Germline-derived CDR1 and CDR2 are SQVTM and ANQGSEA. The CDR3 covers 12 residues. The CDR3 reads CSAYGTAYERYF. The CDR3 nucleotides are TGCAGCGCGTACGGGACAGCCTACGAGCGGTACTTC.

This clonotype was seen a few times. This rearrangement joins TRBV13 to TRBJ1-5; tentative D call: TRBD1 (5 bases). The CDR3 length is 14 residues. Per germline, CDR1 PRHDT and CDR2 FYEKMQ (reference sequence). The V and J ends lost 3 bases and 6 bases respectively, with 12 bases between them. Here the CDR3 DNA reads TGTGCCAGCAGCTTGGGGGGGGAGCGTCAGCCCCAGCATTTT. This translates into CASSLGGERQPQHF. The full variable domain, its missing parts supplied by reference TRBV13 and TRBJ1-5, is AAGVIQSPRHLIKEKRETATLKCYPIPRHDTVYWYQQGPGQDPQFLISFYEKMQSDKGSIPDRFSAQQFSDYHSELNMSSLELGDSALYFCASSLGGERQPQHFGDGTRLSIL.

This clonotype was observed a single time. The chain carries TRBV12-3 or TRBV12-4 and TRBJ2-6; D not certain. V lost 9 bases and J 8 bases, leaving 14 bases between the germline ends. The CDR3 runs 13 residues. CDR3 in DNA: TGTGCCAGTCGCATGGTTCTCACCAACGTCCTGACTTTC. Amino acid sequence: CASRMVLTNVLTF.

The rearrangement joins TRBV27 to TRBJ1-2; TRBD1 matches at 10 bases. The ends lost 2 bases at V and 11 bases at J; junction bases unmatched: 5. The CDR3 spans 13 residues. Per the germline V gene, CDR1 is MNHEY and CDR2 is SMNVEV (reference sequence). This CDR3 reads CASSLGGQGMYTF. In nucleotides, the CDR3 is TGTGCCAGCAGTTTAGGGGGACAGGGGATGTACACCTTC.

CDR3 sequence reads: CATSRDRVAEAFF. CDR3 in DNA: TGTGCCACCAGCAGAGATAGGGTGGCCGAAGCTTTCTTT. The V and J genes are TRBV15 and TRBJ1-1, with unresolved D. V was cut by 0 bases and J by 8 bases, with 10 bases left in between. Germline values: CDR1 LNHNV, CDR2 YYDKDF (reference sequence). This CDR3 comprises 13 residues.

This clonotype has a count of ten or more. The V and J genes are TRBV5-1 and TRBJ1-5, with D perhaps TRBD1 (6 bases). This CDR3 is 14 amino acids long. Trimming removed 0 bases from V and 5 bases from J, with 9 bases in between. Germline V gene lookup returns CDR1 SGHRS and CDR2 YFSETQ. CDR3 sequence (DNA): TGCGCCAGCAGCTTGGCTACAGGGTATCAGCCCCAGCATTTT. As protein: CASSLATGYQPQHF.

This clonotype occurred many times. V gene TRBV10-3 combines with J gene TRBJ1-4; possibly TRBD1 for D (5 bases). Per the germline V gene, CDR1 is ENHRY and CDR2 is SYGVKD. This CDR3 comprises 11 residues. V lost 10 bases to trimming and J lost 7 bases, with 10 bases between them. The CDR3 reads CATGQVEKLFF. In DNA form, the CDR3 reads TGTGCCACTGGACAAGTTGAAAAACTGTTTTTT.

This clonotype was counted a few times. The chain links TRBV20-1 to TRBJ1-3; D call uncertain. V shed 0 bases and J shed 8 bases, with 5 bases lying between them. The CDR3 contains 11 residues. Germline CDR1 and CDR2: DFQATT and SNEGSKA (reference sequence). The CDR3 protein is CSAREPDTIYF. The CDR3 nucleotides read TGCAGTGCTAGAGAGCCGGACACCATATATTTT.

This clonotype appeared a few times. The rearrangement uses TRBV9 and TRBJ1-1; D unclear. Germline-derived CDR1 and CDR2 are SGDLS and YYNGEE. The CDR3 is 12 amino acids. V was pared by 4 bases and J by 11 bases, with 15 bases between. The DNA of the CDR3 is TGTGCCAGCAGCCAAGGCAGGCGGGTTGCTTTCTTT. The encoded protein is CASSQGRRVAFF.

There are a few counts of this clonotype. V gene TRBV19 combines with J gene TRBJ1-1; 7 bases are a match to TRBD1. V shed 5 bases and J 4 bases; nucleotides not matched to a gene: 4. The CDR3 runs 13 residues. Germline CDR1 is LNHDA and CDR2 is SQIVND (reference sequence). The CDR3 region has the DNA TGTGCCAGTAGTGTGACAGGGTTCACTGAAGCTTTCTTT. Protein: CASSVTGFTEAFF.

This CDR3 reads CASSPPGWRLQETQYF. In nucleotides, the CDR3 is TGTGCCAGCTCACCACCGGGATGGAGGCTCCAAGAGACCCAGTACTTC. The chain has TRBV7-9 and TRBJ2-5, with D possibly matching TRBD2 (5 bases). With 8 bases removed from V and 1 base from J, the gap between germline ends came to 20 bases. Germline values: CDR1 SEHNR, CDR2 FQNEAQ (reference sequence). CDR3 length equals 16 residues. Full variable domain (outside the CDR3, taken from reference TRBV7-9 and TRBJ2-5): DTGVSQNPRHKITKRGQNVTFRCDPISEHNRLYWYRQTLGQGPEFLTYFQNEAQLEKSRLLSDRFSAERPKGSFSTLEIQRTEQGDSAMYLCASSPPGWRLQETQYFGPGTRLLVL.

This clonotype has more than one count but fewer than ten. The gene calls are TRBV9 and TRBJ1-4; D is possibly TRBD1 (5 bases). The CDR3 loop spans 16 amino acids. The V and J ends lost 4 bases and 6 bases respectively, with 19 bases between them. CDR1 and CDR2 (germline): SGDLS, YYNGEE. The CDR3 DNA sequence: TGTGCCAGCAGCCGCGACTCCACAGGAGGGGATGAAAAACTGTTTTTT. It codes for CASSRDSTGGDEKLFF.

V and J are TRBV12-3 or TRBV12-4 and TRBJ1-2; 9 bases are shared with TRBD1. The CDR3 is made up of 14 amino acids. V dropped 3 bases and J dropped 10; count of bases not matched to a gene: 9. The CDR3 sequence: CASSFRDREAVYTF. The CDR3 DNA reads as TGTGCCAGCAGTTTCAGGGACAGGGAGGCCGTCTACACCTTC.

This clonotype was seen more than once but under ten times. The chain is built from TRBV12-5 and TRBJ2-7; D uncertain. CDR1 is LGHNT and CDR2 is FRNRAP in the germline V gene. The length of the CDR3 is 13 residues. Trimming stripped 7 bases from V and 3 bases from J, with 13 bases between. Here the CDR3 reads CASAHGQLYEQYF. The CDR3 bases are TGTGCTAGTGCCCACGGTCAGCTCTACGAGCAGTACTTC. Combining the CDR3 with reference TRBV12-5 and TRBJ2-7 gives the whole variable domain DARVTQTPRHKVTEMGQEVTMRCQPILGHNTVFWYRQTMMQGLELLAYFRNRAPLDDSGMPKDRFSAEMPDATLATLKIQPSEPRDSAVYFCASAHGQLYEQYFGPGTRLTVT.

This clonotype occurred many times. The V call is TRBV29-1, the J call TRBJ2-5, with 10 bases identical to TRBD1. Germline loops: CDR1 SQVTM, CDR2 ANQGSEA. This CDR3 has 14 amino acids. J was trimmed by 1 base and V by 6 bases; bases with no gene match: 5. This CDR3 is CSVEWTGGQETQYF. CDR3 sequence (DNA): TGCAGCGTGGAATGGACAGGGGGCCAAGAGACCCAGTACTTC.

J is TRBJ1-1 and V is TRBV29-1; D ambiguous. V lost 8 bases, J lost 1 base, and 11 bases lay in between. CDR1 SQVTM and CDR2 ANQGSEA come from the germline V gene. This CDR3 contains 12 residues. The CDR3 nucleotides read TGCAGCTTAATGGCAGCGAACACTGAAGCTTTCTTT. Translated, it gives CSLMAANTEAFF.